This is a list of T cell receptor beta chains from one sample in a study of human T cells and chemical hapten exposure. MiXCR, applied by TCRdb to the RACE reads, yields one record per CDR3 protein. Of more than 250,000 distinct CDR3 sequences in the sample, about 8.1% were seen once. The sequencing used whole blood, collected in connection with sensitization to the hapten diphenylcyclopropenone (DPC). Every receptor here comes from a woman between 40 and 50 years old with alopecia areata. Some clones in this sample may be carry-over from other donors' samples. Each CDR3 is given with its conserved first and last residue. D genes are given only for firm matches. Expanded clones are given a class, and other clones once, few, many or no size at all.

j_gene	abundance	d_gene	v_gene	CDR3nt	CDR3aa
TRBJ2-2	NA	NA	TRBV11-2	TGTGCCAGCATCCAGCCCCCGGGCACCGGGGAGCTGTTTTTT	CASIQPPGTGELFF
TRBJ2-5	NA	NA	TRBV3-1	TGTGCCAGCAGCCAAGGTGTGGACAAACAAGAGACCCAGTACTTC	CASSQGVDKQETQYF
TRBJ2-7	NA	NA	TRBV20-1	TGCAGTGCGAGGACTCTAGCGTCTCTGTCCTACGAGCAGTACTTC	CSARTLASLSYEQYF
TRBJ2-1	few	NA	TRBV6-2/TRBV6-3	TGTGCCAGCAGTTACCGGAATGAGCAGTTCTTC	CASSYRNEQFF
TRBJ2-7	many	NA	TRBV5-1	TGCGCCAGCAGCTTGGGAGGGGAAGGCTACGAGCAGTACTTC	CASSLGGEGYEQYF
TRBJ1-2	NA	NA	TRBV12-3/TRBV12-4	TGTGCCAGCAGTTTAGGATACCGGGGCTATGGCTACACCTTC	CASSLGYRGYGYTF
TRBJ2-1	few	TRBD2	TRBV7-2	TGTGCCAGCAGCTCGGGACTAGCGGGAGGGCCAGGCAAGTTCTTC	CASSSGLAGGPGKFF
TRBJ1-1	NA	TRBD1	TRBV6-5	TGTGCCAGCAGTGCGTTTCGGACAGGGTTCTTAGCTGAAGCTTTCTTT	CASSAFRTGFLAEAFF
TRBJ1-2	few	NA	TRBV4-1	TGCGCCAGCAGCCATCCTACTATAGGTCTCCAAGGAGGCTACACCTTC	CASSHPTIGLQGGYTF
TRBJ1-5	many	NA	TRBV2	TGTGCCAGTACATATCTCACAGGGTATCAGCCCCAGCATTTT	CASTYLTGYQPQHF
TRBJ1-1	NA	NA	TRBV12-3/TRBV12-4	TGTGCCAGCAGTTTTGTGGGCCCGAACACTGAAGCTTTCTTT	CASSFVGPNTEAFF
TRBJ2-1	many	TRBD1	TRBV5-1	TGCGCCAGTACCACCGGGACAGACACCAACAATGAGCAGTTCTTC	CASTTGTDTNNEQFF
TRBJ2-7	few	TRBD2	TRBV18	TGTGCCAGCTCAGTTACGGGGGGCTCCTACGAGCAGTACTTC	CASSVTGGSYEQYF
TRBJ2-5	NA	TRBD1	TRBV7-2	TGTGCCAGCAGCACCCGGACAGGGGGCGCCATGGCCCAGTACTTC	CASSTRTGGAMAQYF
TRBJ1-1	NA	NA	TRBV20-1	TGCAGTGCTAGAGATCGACGGGGCTCGGGCACTGAAGCTTTCTTT	CSARDRRGSGTEAFF
TRBJ2-2	many	NA	TRBV12-3/TRBV12-4	TGTGCCAGCAGTTCAACAGGGCTAGGCGGGGAGCTGTTTTTT	CASSSTGLGGELFF
TRBJ2-3	NA	NA	TRBV7-3	TGTGCCAGCAGTAGGGGACTTTATTCGGATACGCAGTATTTT	CASSRGLYSDTQYF
TRBJ2-7	NA	TRBD2	TRBV5-1	TGCGCCAGCAGCTCGACTAGCGGGAGCGACGAGCAGTACTTC	CASSSTSGSDEQYF
TRBJ2-6	NA	TRBD2	TRBV6-5	TGTGCCAGCAGGATAGCGGGAGGGCCCTTTGGGGCCAACGTCCTGACTTTC	CASRIAGGPFGANVLTF
TRBJ1-5	NA	NA	TRBV24-1	TGTGCCACCAGTGATTTGTCTGGGGAGCCCCAGCATTTT	CATSDLSGEPQHF
TRBJ2-5	few	NA	TRBV7-2	TGTGCCAGCAGCAACTCCCCCCTAGAGACCCAGTACTTC	CASSNSPLETQYF
TRBJ1-1	many	NA	TRBV6-5	TGTGCCAGCACAACACACTCTGAAGCTTTCTTT	CASTTHSEAFF
TRBJ2-4	NA	TRBD1	TRBV3-1	TGTGCCAGCAGCCAAGATAGGTACAGGGGCCGTATTCAGTACTTC	CASSQDRYRGRIQYF
TRBJ2-1	few	TRBD2	TRBV20-1	TGCAGTGCTAGAGATCGTGGGACTAGCGATTACAATGAGCAGTTCTTC	CSARDRGTSDYNEQFF
TRBJ2-7	few	NA	TRBV15	TGTGCCACCAGCAGAGATGACAGGTTCAACGAGCAGTACTTC	CATSRDDRFNEQYF
TRBJ1-1	NA	NA	TRBV4-2	TGTGCCAGCAGCCAATCTAGAGGAATGAACACTGAAGCTTTCTTT	CASSQSRGMNTEAFF
TRBJ1-5	many	NA	TRBV4-1	TGCGCCAGCAGCCAAGATATAGGACAGCCCCAGCATTTT	CASSQDIGQPQHF
TRBJ1-6	few	NA	TRBV12-3/TRBV12-4	TGTGCCAGCAGTTTCCAGGGTTATTCACCCCTCCACTTT	CASSFQGYSPLHF
TRBJ2-1	few	NA	TRBV29-1	TGCAGCGTTCGGGACAAGGGATTCGACAATGAGCAGTTCTTC	CSVRDKGFDNEQFF
TRBJ2-1	many	NA	TRBV5-1	TGCGCCAGCAGCTTGGATTCTGGGAATGAGCAGTTCTTC	CASSLDSGNEQFF
TRBJ2-3	few	TRBD2	TRBV7-9	TGTGCCAGCAGCTTGGGGACTAGCGGGAGGACCAGCACAGATACGCAGTATTTT	CASSLGTSGRTSTDTQYF
TRBJ2-3	NA	NA	TRBV29-1	TGCAGCGCCACACCCCGTGCAGGGCCTACAGATACGCAGTATTTT	CSATPRAGPTDTQYF
TRBJ2-1	NA	NA	TRBV6-1	TGTGCCAGCAGTGAAGCTGGAGTCTCTGAGCAGTTCTTC	CASSEAGVSEQFF
TRBJ2-3	few	TRBD2	TRBV4-2	TGTGCTAGCAGCCAAGATACTAGCGGGAGGGGGGATACGCAGTATTTT	CASSQDTSGRGDTQYF
TRBJ2-1	NA	NA	TRBV5-1	TGCGCCAGCAGCTCCGGGACTGGAGCGAGTGGGCAGTTCTTC	CASSSGTGASGQFF
TRBJ1-4	few	NA	TRBV5-1	TGCGCCAGCAGCTTGGACGAAAAACTGTTTTTT	CASSLDEKLFF
TRBJ1-3	NA	NA	TRBV28	TGTGCCAGCAGTTTACTGGCCGGAAACACCATATATTTT	CASSLLAGNTIYF
TRBJ2-7	few	TRBD2	TRBV4-3	TGCGCCAGCAGCCAAGATCCTAGCGGCATATACGAGCAGTACTTC	CASSQDPSGIYEQYF
TRBJ1-4	many	NA	TRBV7-2	TGTGCCAGCAGCTTACAGGGGTCGGGGATGGAAAAACTGTTTTTT	CASSLQGSGMEKLFF
TRBJ1-1	few	NA	TRBV7-2	TGTGCCAGCAGCCCAGAATCAGGGAGGGCTGAAGCTTTCTTT	CASSPESGRAEAFF
TRBJ2-3	many	NA	TRBV29-1	TGCAGCGTTGAGGAGGGCACAGATACGCAGTATTTT	CSVEEGTDTQYF
TRBJ1-1	many	NA	TRBV9	TGTGCCAGCAGCGTAGGAGATGGGTCCGCTTTCTTT	CASSVGDGSAFF
TRBJ2-7	NA	NA	TRBV6-6	TGTGCCAGCAGTTACGAAGGAGCTACCTACGAGCAGTACTTC	CASSYEGATYEQYF
TRBJ2-3	few	NA	TRBV6-5	TGTGCCAGCAGTTACTCGAGTGTTTCAGGCACAGATACGCAGTATTTT	CASSYSSVSGTDTQYF
TRBJ2-7	NA	TRBD1	TRBV6-2/TRBV6-3	TGTGCCAGCAGAAAGCCGGGACAGATAAACGAGCAGTACTTC	CASRKPGQINEQYF
TRBJ2-1	few	NA	TRBV11-1	TGTGCCAGCTCCCTGAGTGTTAGTGAGCAGTTCTTC	CASSLSVSEQFF